The clone carrying this T cell receptor beta chain was seen at least ten times. No antigen is known for it. Amplification targeted TCR beta CDR3 regions from RNA transcripts. HTBI primers were used for first-round RT-PCR of the TCR CDR3. MiXCR, run by TCRdb on the multiplex PCR reads, gives a single entry per CDR3 protein. This table holds around 250,000 distinct CDR3 sequences, about 15% found once. This sample was included in a study of T cells in Graves' hyperthyroidism and ophthalmopathy. Study observations and caveats: A 13 V-J signature model discriminated ophthalmopathy versus stable hyperthyroidism. Prediction of ophthalmopathy progression came a median around 7.1 months pre-onset.

Germline V gives CDR1 LNHDA, CDR2 SQIVND (reference sequence). Deletions cut 1 base from V and 3 bases from J, with 9 bases between. This CDR3 is 14 amino acids long. Sequencing used blood. The genes are TRBV19 and TRBJ1-1; D call uncertain. The TCR sequence derives from a woman aged 40 to 50 with Graves' hyperthyroidism that later progressed to Graves' ophthalmopathy. CDR3: CASSIGTADTEAFF. The CDR3 coding sequence is TGTGCCAGTAGTATAGGAACAGCAGACACTGAAGCTTTCTTT. Full variable domain (rest looked up from reference TRBV19 and TRBJ1-1): DGGITQSPKYLFRKEGQNVTLSCEQNLNHDAMYWYRQDPGQGLRLIYYSQIVNDFQKGDIAEGYSVSREKKESFPLTVTSAQKNPTAFYLCASSIGTADTEAFFGQGTRLTVV.